The clone carrying this TCR beta chain was found a few times. Its antigen remains unidentified. These data come from a study of cytomegalovirus exposure and HLA in healthy donors. Study-level findings and limits: Most of the TCR beta V segments (in an earlier analysis) were productive either about 90% or about 30% of the time.

There are 16 residues in the CDR3. The ends lost 1 base at V and 4 bases at J; junction bases unmatched: 7. CDR1 and CDR2 (germline): SGHTA, FQGTGA. Primers included in the PCR were 60 Vbeta and 13 Jbeta primers. Generated by immunoSEQ multiplex PCR, the TCRdb table keeps only in-frame clones and is missing some. The sample contains about 100,000 clones, roughly 70% of which appear only once. V is TRBV7-3 and J is TRBJ2-3, with TRBD2 matching 8 bases. This TCR was recovered from a man aged 45-65 years in good health and CMV-seronegative. The sequenced sample was PBMCs. In DNA, the CDR3 is TGTGCCAGCAGCTTAAGAGGGACTAGAGATGCAGATACGCAGTATTTT. It is translated as CASSLRGTRDADTQYF.